Listed here are 32 T cell receptor beta chains from one sample, sequenced in a study of T cell responses to AZD1222 COVID-19 vaccine. Method: immunoSEQ multiplex PCR; TCRdb's copy keeps in-frame clones and lacks some. The sample holds some 120,000 clones, roughly 94% seen once. The input for sequencing was peripheral blood, taken on day 0 of AZD1222 vaccination. These receptors were taken from an adult in good health.

The rearrangement links TRBV30 to TRBJ1-5; 10 nucleotides line up with TRBD1. Looked up from germline, CDR1 is GTSNPN and CDR2 is SVGIG (reference sequence). J was trimmed by 7 bases and V by 3 bases; bases with no gene match: 9. This CDR3 spans 15 amino acids. The CDR3 sequence is CAWREGQGGGQPQHF. The DNA for the CDR3 is TGTGCCTGGAGAGAAGGACAGGGGGGAGGACAGCCCCAGCATTTT.

The chain employs TRBV30 and TRBJ1-1; TRBD1 might be the D (5 bases). Between the trimmed V and J ends, which lost 4 bases and 5 bases, there was a span of 11 bases. This CDR3 has 12 amino acids. Germline V gene sequence: CDR1 GTSNPN, CDR2 SVGIG (reference sequence). The CDR3 reads CAWKGPGTEAFF. In DNA form, the CDR3 reads TGTGCCTGGAAGGGACCAGGGACTGAAGCTTTCTTT.

The chain links TRBV7-9 to TRBJ1-5; D not resolved. This CDR3 is built from 15 residues. Germline CDR1 SEHNR, CDR2 FQNEAQ (reference sequence). V lost 1 base and J lost 2, with 9 bases in between. CDR3 nucleotides: TGTGCCAGCAGCTTAGGCACCCTTGGCAATCAGCCCCAGCATTTT. It specifies CASSLGTLGNQPQHF.

V and J are TRBV27 and TRBJ2-6; perhaps TRBD1 as D (5 bases). Between the trimmed V and J ends, which lost 5 bases and 3 bases, there was a span of 11 bases. Germline CDR1 MNHEY, CDR2 SMNVEV (reference sequence). This CDR3 has 15 amino acids. Written as DNA, the CDR3 is TGTGCCAGCAGTCTTCAGGGATTTGGGGCCAACGTCCTGACTTTC. It specifies CASSLQGFGANVLTF.

The chain has TRBV21-1 and TRBJ1-2. TRBV21-1 is a known pseudogene. The CDR3 is made up of 15 amino acids. CDR3 sequence: CASSKVLRNNYGYTF. As DNA, the CDR3 is TGTGCCAGCAGCAAAGTTCTAAGAAACAACTATGGCTACACCTTC.

V and J are TRBV29-1 and TRBJ1-2; 7 nucleotides match TRBD1. CDR1 and CDR2 from the germline V gene are SQVTM and ANQGSEA. The CDR3 length is 15 residues. Germline trimming cut 2 bases from V and 1 base from J; bases unmatched to any gene: 7. In nucleotides, the CDR3 is TGCAGCGTTGAACCCCGGGACAGCAATAACTATGGCTACACCTTC. Translated, it gives CSVEPRDSNNYGYTF.

The chain links TRBV12-3 or TRBV12-4 to TRBJ2-3; no clear D gene. The V end lost 8 bases, the J end lost 9 bases, and 15 bases lay between the germline ends. The CDR3 has 12 residues. The CDR3 spells CASLGNWRTQYF. DNA for the CDR3: TGTGCCAGCTTAGGAAACTGGCGAACGCAGTATTTT.

As DNA, the CDR3 is TGCGCCAGCATCGAGATATCTGGGGCCAACGTCCTGACTTTC. This translates into CASIEISGANVLTF. This chain connects TRBV5-1 to TRBJ2-6; D gene uncertain. Germline assignment: CDR1 SGHRS and CDR2 YFSETQ. V was shortened by 6 bases and J by 1 base, with 8 bases between the two germline ends. This CDR3 spans 14 amino acids.

The chain is built from TRBV18 and TRBJ1-5; D possibly corresponds to TRBD1 (6 bases). This CDR3 region has 15 residues. CDR1 is KGHSH and CDR2 is LQKENI in the germline V gene. V shed 2 bases and J shed 6 bases, with 14 bases lying between them. CDR3 nucleotides: TGTGCCAGCTCACCAGCAGCGAAGGGGGTTCAGCCCCAGCATTTT. Protein: CASSPAAKGVQPQHF.

This chain links TRBV27 with TRBJ2-7; TRBD2 is a possible D gene (6 bases). Germline CDR1 reads MNHEY; CDR2 reads SMNVEV (reference sequence). V was trimmed by 3 bases and J by 4 bases, leaving 13 bases between them. CDR3 length: 14 amino acids. Here the CDR3 DNA reads TGTGCCAGCAGTTTTTTCGGGACTGATTACGAGCAGTACTTC. It is translated as CASSFFGTDYEQYF.

The gene calls are TRBV19 and TRBJ1-6; the D gene is possibly TRBD1 (6 bases). This CDR3 spans 12 amino acids. Between the trimmed V and J ends, which lost 6 bases and 15 bases, there was a span of 15 bases. In germline, CDR1 is LNHDA, CDR2 SQIVND (reference sequence). The CDR3 region is CASSVTGSVLHF. For the CDR3, the DNA is TGTGCCAGTAGCGTCACAGGGTCCGTCCTCCACTTT.

The chain combines TRBV30 with TRBJ1-6; 9 bases map to TRBD1. V lost 7 bases to trimming and J lost 9 bases; unmatched junction nucleotides: 7. Germline CDR1 and CDR2: GTSNPN and SVGIG (reference sequence). The CDR3 runs to 13 residues. CDR3 DNA sequence: TGTGCCTCCTCGGGACAGGGTCGTTCACCCCTCCACTTT. This encodes CASSGQGRSPLHF. The complete variable domain, with remaining parts taken from reference TRBV30 and TRBJ1-6, reads SQTIHQWPATLVQPVGSPLSLECTVEGTSNPNLYWYRQAAGRGLQLLFYSVGIGQISSEVPQNLSASRPQDRQFILSSKKLLLSDSGFYLCASSGQGRSPLHFGNGTRLTVT.

This sequence joins TRBV25-1 and TRBJ1-3; D gene uncertain. Looked up from germline, CDR1 is MGHDK and CDR2 is SYGVNS. Deletions cut 4 bases from V and 1 base from J, with 14 bases between. There are 16 residues in the CDR3. Here the CDR3 reads CASSVFNGKSGNTIYF. For the CDR3, the DNA is TGTGCCAGCAGTGTCTTTAATGGAAAATCTGGAAACACCATATATTTT.

V usage is TRBV7-2 and J usage is TRBJ2-7, with 8 bases that match TRBD1. The V gene end was trimmed by 1 base and the J gene end by 1 base; junction bases not matched to a gene: 6. Germline values: CDR1 SGHTA, CDR2 FQGNSA. The CDR3 sequence is 16 residues long. The CDR3 reads CASSLVGGTGSYEQYF. DNA of the CDR3: TGTGCCAGCAGCTTAGTTGGAGGGACAGGTTCCTACGAGCAGTACTTC.

Only one count was recorded for this clone. This chain connects TRBV6-5 to TRBJ2-5; D perhaps matches TRBD1 (7 bases). The V gene's germline CDR1 is MNHEY and CDR2 SVGAGI. Trimming took 2 bases from V and 6 from J, leaving 13 bases between them. The CDR3 covers 14 residues. The CDR3 bases are TGTGCCAGCAGTTACGACAGGGAGGCTCAGACCCAGTACTTC. Protein sequence: CASSYDREAQTQYF.

The V call is TRBV7-8, the J call TRBJ2-1; D unresolved. The CDR3 has 12 amino acids. V was pared by 5 bases and J by 9 bases, with 11 bases between. CDR1 SGHVS and CDR2 FQNEAQ come from the germline V gene. The DNA of the CDR3 is TGTGCCAGCAGCCCATCGGGTACTGAGCAGTTCTTC. The encoded protein is CASSPSGTEQFF.

The V and J genes are TRBV19 and TRBJ1-2, with a weak D call TRBD1 (6 bases). Looked up from germline, CDR1 is LNHDA and CDR2 is SQIVND (reference sequence). The CDR3 is 19 amino acids. V was trimmed by 0 bases and J by 5 bases, leaving 25 bases between them. The CDR3 DNA is TGTGCCAGTAGTATAGACAGATCCTACAGGGTGGGAAGGGGTTATGGCTACACCTTC. Translating it yields CASSIDRSYRVGRGYGYTF.

This clone was seen only once. The chain recombines TRBV18 with TRBJ1-1, with no clear D. Trimming removed 2 bases from V and 3 bases from J, with 4 bases in between. The length of the CDR3 is 12 residues. Germline V lookup: CDR1 KGHSH, CDR2 LQKENI. CDR3 DNA: TGTGCCAGCTCACCAGGGGACACTGAAGCTTTCTTT. Protein: CASSPGDTEAFF.

The chain carries TRBV19 and TRBJ2-1; the D gene is possibly TRBD2 (5 bases). The CDR3 spans 12 residues. The germline V and J ends were trimmed by 10 bases and 6 bases, with 13 bases remaining between them. Per germline, CDR1 LNHDA and CDR2 SQIVND (reference sequence). CDR3 coding DNA: TGTGCCACTAAAACTAGAACCAATGAGCAGTTCTTC. It translates to CATKTRTNEQFF. Full variable domain (rest looked up from reference TRBV19 and TRBJ2-1): DGGITQSPKYLFRKEGQNVTLSCEQNLNHDAMYWYRQDPGQGLRLIYYSQIVNDFQKGDIAEGYSVSREKKESFPLTVTSAQKNPTAFYLCATKTRTNEQFFGPGTRLTVL.

This clone was seen a single time. The V and J genes are TRBV7-8 and TRBJ2-1; D possibly corresponds to TRBD2 (5 bases). V dropped 4 bases and J dropped 5 bases, with 18 bases sitting between them. The CDR3 is 16 residues long. CDR1 is SGHVS and CDR2 is FQNEAQ in the germline V gene. Written as DNA, the CDR3 is TGTGCCAGCAGCTGGAGGCTAGGTACTAGTAACAATGAGCAGTTCTTC. Protein product: CASSWRLGTSNNEQFF.

The chain recombines TRBV20-1 with TRBJ2-1, with D uncertain. Germline lookup yields CDR1 DFQATT and CDR2 SNEGSKA (reference sequence). V dropped 0 bases and J dropped 5 bases, with 2 bases sitting between them. The CDR3 contains 11 residues. The CDR3 nucleotides are TGCAGTGCTAGAGACAACAATGAGCAGTTCTTC. As protein: CSARDNNEQFF.

With regard to this clone: The sample carries other DNA sequences with the same CDR3. The chain carries TRBV5-1 and TRBJ1-1; 7 bases agree with TRBD1. Germline CDR1 reads SGHRS; CDR2 reads YFSETQ. The J segment lost 1 base and the V segment lost 3 bases, leaving 3 bases of the junction unmatched. This CDR3 has 14 residues. As DNA, the CDR3 is TGCGCCAGCAGCTGGGGGACAGCGAACACTGAAGCTTTCTTT. It specifies CASSWGTANTEAFF.

The chain joins TRBV2 to TRBJ1-5, with TRBD1 identical over 8 bases. V was pared by 2 bases and J by 4 bases, with 1 base of the junction left unmatched. The CDR3 covers 14 residues. Per germline, CDR1 SNHLY and CDR2 FYNNEI. CDR3 sequence: CASSEWDRNQPQHF. The CDR3 region has the DNA TGTGCCAGCAGTGAATGGGACAGGAATCAGCCCCAGCATTTT. The full variable domain, its missing parts supplied by reference TRBV2 and TRBJ1-5, is EPEVTQTPSHQVTQMGQEVILRCVPISNHLYFYWYRQILGQKVEFLVSFYNNEISEKSEIFDDQFSVERPDGSNFTLKIRSTKLEDSAMYFCASSEWDRNQPQHFGDGTRLSIL.

The chain joins TRBV18 to TRBJ1-3; D is ambiguous. CDR3 length: 16 amino acids. Germline V gene data show CDR1 as KGHSH and CDR2 as LQKENI. Trimming took off 3 bases at V and 0 bases at J, with 12 bases between the two ends. Written as DNA, the CDR3 is TGTGCCAGCTCACCTCTTCCACCAGACTCTGGAAACACCATATATTTT. Amino acids: CASSPLPPDSGNTIYF. Full variable domain (rest looked up from reference TRBV18 and TRBJ1-3): NAGVMQNPRHLVRRRGQEARLRCSPMKGHSHVYWYRQLPEEGLKFMVYLQKENIIDESGMPKERFSAEFPKEGPSILRIQQVVRGDSAAYFCASSPLPPDSGNTIYFGEGSWLTVV.

The chain employs TRBV3-1 (or the pseudogene TRBV3-2) and TRBJ2-1, with a tentative D call TRBD2 (5 bases). There are 14 residues in the CDR3. The V gene lost 0 bases and the J gene lost 4 bases, with 7 bases spanning the gap. From germline, CDR1 is LGHDT and CDR2 YNNKEL (reference sequence). The CDR3 coding sequence is TGTGCCAGCAGCCAAGATGAGGGTTACAATGAGCAGTTCTTC. It translates to CASSQDEGYNEQFF.

This rearrangement joins TRBV18 to TRBJ1-2; D gene uncertain. The CDR3 is 15 amino acids. The V gene lost 3 bases and the J gene lost 3 bases, with 14 bases spanning the gap. Germline values: CDR1 KGHSH, CDR2 LQKENI. The CDR3 spells CASSPAARVHYGYTF. CDR3 DNA sequence: TGTGCCAGCTCACCGGCGGCAAGGGTACACTATGGCTACACCTTC.

This chain links TRBV27 with TRBJ2-7, with D uncertain. Trimming left V 3 bases short and J 5 bases short, with 20 bases between. CDR3 size: 16 residues. Germline lookup yields CDR1 MNHEY and CDR2 SMNVEV (reference sequence). CDR3 nucleotide sequence: TGTGCCAGCAGTTTGCTGAGGTCTTCCTCCCAGGACGAGCAGTACTTC. Protein product: CASSLLRSSSQDEQYF.

The J gene is TRBJ2-1, the V gene TRBV25-1; no reliable D call. V was clipped by 0 bases and J by 2 bases, with 8 bases between them. Germline loops: CDR1 MGHDK, CDR2 SYGVNS. The CDR3 extends over 15 amino acids. The DNA of the CDR3 is TGTGCCAGCAGTGAATATAGGCGGCCCTACAATGAGCAGTTCTTC. Protein sequence: CASSEYRRPYNEQFF.

This clone was detected only a few times. The chain is built from TRBV11-3 and TRBJ1-2; a possible D gene is TRBD1 (6 bases). The CDR3 sequence is 15 residues long. The germline V and J ends were trimmed by 1 base and 9 bases, with 18 bases remaining between them. CDR1 and CDR2 (germline): SGHNT, YENEEA. The CDR3 sequence is CASSLAARGKRSYTF. The DNA for the CDR3 is TGTGCCAGCAGCTTAGCGGCCAGGGGAAAGAGAAGCTACACCTTC.

The chain couples TRBV9 to TRBJ2-7, with a possible D match to TRBD1 (5 bases). This CDR3 contains 13 residues. The germline gives CDR1 SGDLS, CDR2 YYNGEE. V was shortened by 0 bases and J by 7 bases, with 11 bases between the two germline ends. CDR3 residues: CASSVGGAGEQYF. CDR3 nucleotides: TGTGCCAGCAGCGTAGGTGGGGCCGGGGAGCAGTACTTC.

The chain recombines TRBV28 with TRBJ1-2; D perhaps matches TRBD1 (5 bases). V lost 2 bases, J lost 7 bases, and 11 bases lay in between. Germline CDR1 reads MDHEN; CDR2 reads SYDVKM. The CDR3 spans 13 residues. CDR3 coding DNA: TGTGCCAGCAGTTTAAGCAGCGGGGCTGGCTACACCTTC. This codes for CASSLSSGAGYTF.

The chain has TRBV7-9 and TRBJ1-2; perhaps TRBD1 as D (5 bases). Germline CDR1 reads SEHNR; CDR2 reads FQNEAQ (reference sequence). The CDR3 runs to 14 residues. Trimming cost V 5 bases and J 7 bases, with 17 bases left between them. This chain's CDR3 is CASSPQGTPTGYTF. Written as DNA, the CDR3 is TGTGCCAGCAGCCCACAAGGGACCCCCACTGGCTACACCTTC.